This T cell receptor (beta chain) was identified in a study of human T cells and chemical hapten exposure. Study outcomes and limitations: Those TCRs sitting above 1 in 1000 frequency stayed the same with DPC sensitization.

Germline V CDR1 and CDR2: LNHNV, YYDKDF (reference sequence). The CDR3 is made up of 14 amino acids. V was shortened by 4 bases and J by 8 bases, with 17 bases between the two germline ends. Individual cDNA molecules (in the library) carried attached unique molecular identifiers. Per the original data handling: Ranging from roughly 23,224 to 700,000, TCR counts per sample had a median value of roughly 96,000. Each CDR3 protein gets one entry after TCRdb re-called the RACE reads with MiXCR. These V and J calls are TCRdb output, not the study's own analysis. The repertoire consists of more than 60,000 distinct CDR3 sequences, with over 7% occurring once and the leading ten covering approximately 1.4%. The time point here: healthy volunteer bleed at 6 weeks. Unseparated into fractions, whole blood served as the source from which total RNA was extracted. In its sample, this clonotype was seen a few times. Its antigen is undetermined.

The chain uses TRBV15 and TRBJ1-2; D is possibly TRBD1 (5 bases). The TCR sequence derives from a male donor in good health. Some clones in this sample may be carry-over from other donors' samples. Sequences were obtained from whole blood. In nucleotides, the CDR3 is TGTGCCACCAGCAAACGCCGGGACCGCGGGGGCTACACCTTC. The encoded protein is CATSKRRDRGGYTF.